Below are 9 T cell receptor beta chains sequenced from a single sample in a study of shared clonotypes between healthy human individuals. Sequencing was performed with immunoSEQ multiplex PCR; in TCRdb, only in-frame clones are kept and a portion is missing. This table has around 510,000 clones, approximately 95% appearing once. The specimen sequenced was naive CD4+ T cells sorted from blood. Subset noted: CD45RA+ positively selected. The source of these receptors is a woman between 25 and 40 years old in good health.

J is TRBJ2-3 and V is TRBV27; the D gene is possibly TRBD2 (5 bases). Germline V gives CDR1 MNHEY, CDR2 SMNVEV (reference sequence). The V gene lost 5 bases and the J gene lost 3 bases, with 21 bases spanning the gap. This CDR3 is built from 17 residues. In DNA form, the CDR3 reads TGTGCCAGCAGTCGCACCTTTGGGAGTATTAGTACAGATACGCAGTATTTT. It encodes CASSRTFGSISTDTQYF.

The chain links TRBV5-5 to TRBJ2-7; D is tentatively TRBD1 or TRBD2 (5 bases each). The CDR3 covers 14 residues. With 0 bases removed from V and 3 bases from J, the gap between germline ends came to 10 bases. Germline-derived CDR1 and CDR2 are SGHKS and YYEKEE (reference sequence). DNA for the CDR3: TGTGCCAGCAGCTTGGCCTCTGGGGGCTACGAGCAGTACTTC. It encodes CASSLASGGYEQYF. Drawing the rest from reference TRBV5-5 and TRBJ2-7, the complete variable domain is DAGVTQSPTHLIKTRGQQVTLRCSPISGHKSVSWYQQVLGQGPQFIFQYYEKEERGRGNFPDRFSARQFPNYSSELNVNALLLGDSALYLCASSLASGGYEQYFGPGTRLTVT.

The chain combines TRBV4-2 with TRBJ2-1; 9 positions match TRBD2. V trimming: 0 bases; J trimming: 1 base; junction bases outside the gene matches: 4. The CDR3 has 17 amino acids. Germline assignment: CDR1 LGHNA and CDR2 YNFKEQ. Here the CDR3 DNA reads TGTGCCAGCAGCCAAGATCAAGCGGGAGGATCCTACAATGAGCAGTTCTTC. It yields the protein CASSQDQAGGSYNEQFF.

The chain uses TRBV6-5 and TRBJ1-1, with D tentatively TRBD1 (5 bases). CDR1 and CDR2 (germline): MNHEY, SVGAGI. This CDR3 comprises 15 residues. The ends were cut back, 6 bases at V and 6 bases at J, with 20 bases in the middle. CDR3 sequence reads: CASSPRRAGDAEAFF. CDR3 in DNA: TGTGCCAGCAGCCCCCGGCGGGCGGGGGATGCTGAAGCTTTCTTT.

V is TRBV5-5 and J is TRBJ2-2; TRBD1 is a possible D gene (6 bases). The V end lost 1 base, the J end lost 3 bases, and 16 bases lay between the germline ends. Germline V CDR1 and CDR2: SGHKS, YYEKEE (reference sequence). The length of the CDR3 is 17 residues. The CDR3, as DNA: TGTGCCAGCAGCTTGTTCTCCTCGGGACAATACACCGGGGAGCTGTTTTTT. Encoded protein: CASSLFSSGQYTGELFF.

The rearrangement joins TRBV5-1 to TRBJ2-4; tentatively, D is TRBD2 (5 bases). Trimming removed 3 bases from V and 6 bases from J, with 10 bases in between. There are 13 residues in the CDR3. Germline V CDR1 and CDR2: SGHRS, YFSETQ. CDR3 protein: CASSSDSVNIQYF. The CDR3 DNA reads TGCGCCAGCAGCTCGGACTCGGTAAACATTCAGTACTTC.

The chain combines TRBV19 with TRBJ2-5; no firm D call. Deletions cut 3 bases from V and 3 bases from J, with 11 bases between. This CDR3 comprises 14 residues. Germline V CDR1 and CDR2: LNHDA, SQIVND (reference sequence). The DNA for the CDR3 is TGTGCCAGTAGTATCAATAAGGGAAAAGAGACCCAGTACTTC. Protein sequence: CASSINKGKETQYF.

This rearrangement joins TRBV27 to TRBJ2-2; D may match TRBD1 or TRBD2 (5 bases each). Trimming removed 4 bases from V and 8 bases from J, with 8 bases in between. The CDR3 has 12 residues. Germline CDR1 MNHEY, CDR2 SMNVEV (reference sequence). The CDR3 reads CASSSWGGELFF. The CDR3 DNA follows: TGTGCCAGCAGTTCATGGGGGGGGGAGCTGTTTTTT.

V gene TRBV6-1 combines with J gene TRBJ2-7, with TRBD1 identical over 10 bases. The V gene's germline CDR1 is MNHNS and CDR2 SASEGT. The trim removed 8 bases at V and 9 bases at J, leaving 10 bases unmatched. This CDR3 has 13 amino acids. The CDR3 reads CASLGQGIKGQYF. The CDR3 coding sequence is TGTGCCAGCTTGGGACAGGGGATAAAGGGGCAGTACTTC.